Listed below are T cell receptor beta chains from one sample, sequenced in a study of shared clonotypes between healthy human individuals. Assay used: immunoSEQ multiplex PCR; TCRdb lists only in-frame clones, some missing. The sample holds fewer than 1 million clones, about 96% seen once. Sequencing input: naive CD8+ T cells sorted from blood. The receptors here all came from a man aged 25-45 years in good health. CDR3s include the opening cysteine and the closing phenylalanine or tryptophan.

>15|TRBJ2-1|TRBV11-3
CASSFFVSSYNEQFF
>16|TRBJ2-1|TRBV7-9
CASSLGSGRAGNEQFF
>16|TRBJ1-2|TRBV5-1
CASSWTIASSNYGYTF
>14|TRBJ1-5|TRBV29-1
CSVRQGGSNQPQHF
>17|TRBJ2-7|TRBV7-8
CASSLRLAGGDSYEQYF
>13|TRBJ2-5|TRBV13
CASSLVSQETQYF
>15|TRBJ2-3|TRBV27
CASSLSFGGADTQYF
>15|TRBJ2-5|TRBV19
CASSPQNEYQETQYF
>13|TRBJ2-7|TRBV11-2
CASSSYSGYEQYF
>15|TRBJ1-2|TRBV6-1
CASSVTQGTGDGYTF
>17|TRBJ2-2|TRBV7-9
CASSQATTPDNTGELFF
>15|TRBJ2-7|TRBV4-1
CASSQDGTGFYEQYF
>14|TRBJ2-7|TRBV6-5
CASSGQGLPYEQYF
>14|TRBJ1-3|TRBV9
CASRRTDSGNTIYF
>14|TRBJ1-3|TRBV29-1
CSVGVVEVENTIYF